This T cell receptor beta chain comes out of a study of monozygotic twins with inflammatory bowel disease. UMIs incorporating a 6-nucleotide sample barcode were appended by means of template switching. TCRdb re-called the 5' RACE reads, yielding one record per CDR3 amino acid sequence without DNA. Here the sample table reports 350,000 to 550,000 distinct CDR3 sequences. The CDR3 has 17 residues. Germline-derived CDR1 and CDR2 are MNHEY and SVGEGT. Sequenced input: blood. This receptor was taken from a human donor with ulcerative colitis or Crohn's disease, or a healthy co-twin of an affected twin (not recorded which). J is TRBJ2-2 and V is TRBV6-2 or TRBV6-3; TCRdb's D call, TRBD2, is unchecked because there is no DNA. The CDR3: CASSQAEDYLNTGELFF.